The clone carrying this T cell receptor beta chain was picked up a small number of times. Its antigen is still unknown. Carrying unique molecular identifiers, the cDNA also gained a universal primer site through template switching. One entry per CDR3 protein, called by TCRdb with MiXCR from the 5' RACE reads. There are approximately 410,000 distinct CDR3 sequences in the sample; roughly 18% occur only once, and 10% to 15% lies in the top ten. This sample is drawn from a study of identical twins. The CDR3 is made up of 14 amino acids. V was cut by 2 bases and J by 3 bases, with 10 bases left in between. The germline V gene encodes CDR1 MNHNS and CDR2 SASEGT. Overall study findings and caveats: Models, which agreed with sharing between unrelated individuals, nonetheless underestimated the out-of-frame TCR alpha sharing seen in monozygotic twins. Memory repertoires lacked the insertion deficit that abundant cord blood beta clonotypes showed. The study found excess low generation probability among twin-shared out-of-frame alpha sequences.

The sequenced sample consisted of naive T cells sorted from blood. This clonotype was obtained from a man in his fifties or sixties in good health. The chain combines TRBV6-1 with TRBJ1-1; D remains ambiguous. The CDR3 DNA is TGTGCCAGCAGTGAAAACGGACTTTACACTGAAGCTTTCTTT. Its translation: CASSENGLYTEAFF.